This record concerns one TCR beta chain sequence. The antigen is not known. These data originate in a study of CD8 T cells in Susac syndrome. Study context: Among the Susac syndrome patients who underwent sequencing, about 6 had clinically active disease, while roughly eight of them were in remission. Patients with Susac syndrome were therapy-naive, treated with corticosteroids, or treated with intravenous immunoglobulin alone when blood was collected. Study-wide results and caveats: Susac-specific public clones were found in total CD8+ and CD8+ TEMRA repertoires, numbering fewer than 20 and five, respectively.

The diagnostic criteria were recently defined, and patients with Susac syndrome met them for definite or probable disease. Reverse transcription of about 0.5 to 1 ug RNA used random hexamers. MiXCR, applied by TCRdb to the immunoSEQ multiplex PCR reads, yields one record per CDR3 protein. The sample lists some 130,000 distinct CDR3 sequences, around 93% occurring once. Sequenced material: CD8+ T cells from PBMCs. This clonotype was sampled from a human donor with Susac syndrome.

This chain's CDR3 is CASSPPGTNQFF. The CDR3 nucleotides read TGTGCCAGCAGTCCCCCCGGGACTAATCAGTTCTTC. This sequence joins TRBV12-3 or TRBV12-4 and TRBJ2-1; 7 bases agree with TRBD2. Trimming cost V 5 bases and J 13 bases; bases outside gene matches: 8. There are 12 residues in the CDR3.